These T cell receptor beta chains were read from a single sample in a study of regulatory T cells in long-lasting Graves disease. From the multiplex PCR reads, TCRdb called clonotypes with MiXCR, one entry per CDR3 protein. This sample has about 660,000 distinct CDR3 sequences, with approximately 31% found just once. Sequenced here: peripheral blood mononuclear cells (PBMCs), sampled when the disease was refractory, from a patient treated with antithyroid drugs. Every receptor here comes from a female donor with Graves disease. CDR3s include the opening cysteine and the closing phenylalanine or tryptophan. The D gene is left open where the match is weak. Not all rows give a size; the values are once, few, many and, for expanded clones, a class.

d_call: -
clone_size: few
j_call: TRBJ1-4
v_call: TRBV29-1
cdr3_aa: CSAMGATNEKLFF
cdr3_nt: TGCAGCGCTATGGGCGCAACTAATGAAAAACTGTTTTTT

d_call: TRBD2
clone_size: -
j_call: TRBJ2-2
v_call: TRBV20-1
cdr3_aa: CSATTSGSGTGELFF
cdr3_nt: TGCAGTGCAACCACTAGCGGGAGTGGCACCGGGGAGCTGTTTTTT

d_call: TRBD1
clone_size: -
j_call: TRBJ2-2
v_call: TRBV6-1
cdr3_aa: CASSNRTGLVGELFF
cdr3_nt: TGTGCCAGCAGTAACAGGACAGGTCTAGTCGGGGAGCTGTTTTTT

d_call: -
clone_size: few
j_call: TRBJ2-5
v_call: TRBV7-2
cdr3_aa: CASSSPDSQPETQYF
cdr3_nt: TGTGCCAGCAGCTCCCCGGACAGCCAGCCGGAGACCCAGTACTTC

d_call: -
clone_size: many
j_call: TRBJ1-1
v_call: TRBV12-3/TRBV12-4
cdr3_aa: CASTTEGGATEAFF
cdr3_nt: TGTGCCAGCACCACGGAGGGGGGTGCCACTGAAGCTTTCTTT

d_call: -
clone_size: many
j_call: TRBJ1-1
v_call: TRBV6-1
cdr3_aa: CASRVNTEAFF
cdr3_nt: TGTGCCAGCAGGGTAAACACTGAAGCTTTCTTT

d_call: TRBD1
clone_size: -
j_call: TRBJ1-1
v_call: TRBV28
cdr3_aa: CASSHWTGTMNTEAFF
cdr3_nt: TGTGCCAGCAGTCACTGGACAGGGACCATGAACACTGAAGCTTTCTTT

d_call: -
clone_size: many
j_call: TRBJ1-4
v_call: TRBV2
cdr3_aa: CASSEAEDWASNEKLFF
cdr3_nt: TGTGCCAGCAGTGAAGCTGAGGATTGGGCGTCTAATGAAAAACTGTTTTTT

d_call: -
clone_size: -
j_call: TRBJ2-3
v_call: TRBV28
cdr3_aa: CASSSLRTCGTDTQYF
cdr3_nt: TGTGCCAGCAGTTCACTTCGGACTTGCGGCACAGATACGCAGTATTTT

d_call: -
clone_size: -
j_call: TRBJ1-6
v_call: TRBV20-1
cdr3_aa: CSARDMSQTLAYNSPLHF
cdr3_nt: TGCAGTGCTAGAGATATGAGTCAAACGCTAGCCTATAATTCACCCCTCCACTTT

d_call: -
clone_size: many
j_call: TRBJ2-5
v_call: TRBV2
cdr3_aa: CASTEAGETQYF
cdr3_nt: TGTGCCAGCACGGAGGCCGGCGAGACCCAGTACTTC

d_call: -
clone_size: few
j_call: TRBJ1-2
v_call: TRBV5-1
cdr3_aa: CASSLFGVPYGYTF
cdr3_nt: TGCGCCAGCAGCTTGTTTGGGGTTCCTTATGGCTACACCTTC

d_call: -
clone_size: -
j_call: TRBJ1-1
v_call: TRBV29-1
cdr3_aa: CGVMNGNTEAFF
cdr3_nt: TGCGGGGTTATGAATGGGAACACTGAAGCTTTCTTT

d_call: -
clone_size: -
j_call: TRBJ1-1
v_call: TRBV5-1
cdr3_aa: CASSLVDRSEAFF
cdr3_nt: TGCGCCAGCAGCTTAGTCGACAGGTCTGAAGCTTTCTTT

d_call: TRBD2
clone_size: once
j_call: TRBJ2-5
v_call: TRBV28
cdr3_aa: CASSPLGGRGQETQYF
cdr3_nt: TGTGCCAGCAGCCCCCTTGGCGGGAGAGGACAAGAGACCCAGTACTTC

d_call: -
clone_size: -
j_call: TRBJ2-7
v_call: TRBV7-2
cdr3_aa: CASSHGRDYEQYF
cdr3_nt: TGTGCCAGCAGTCATGGACGGGACTACGAGCAGTACTTC

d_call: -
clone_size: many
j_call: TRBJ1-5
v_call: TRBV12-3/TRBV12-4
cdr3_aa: CASSFVGVQPQHF
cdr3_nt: TGTGCCAGCAGTTTCGTAGGGGTTCAGCCCCAGCATTTT

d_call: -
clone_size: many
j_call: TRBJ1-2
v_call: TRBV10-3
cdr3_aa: CAISVTDRGYTF
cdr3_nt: TGTGCCATCAGTGTCACAGACCGGGGCTACACCTTC

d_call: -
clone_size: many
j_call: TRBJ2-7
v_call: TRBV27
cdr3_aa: CASSLGRGDSYEQYF
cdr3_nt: TGTGCCAGCAGCCTGGGACGAGGGGATTCTTACGAGCAGTACTTC

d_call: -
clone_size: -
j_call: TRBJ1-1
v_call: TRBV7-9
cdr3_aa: CASRQMTGLNTEAFF
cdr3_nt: TGCGCCAGCAGACAGATGACAGGATTGAACACTGAAGCTTTCTTT

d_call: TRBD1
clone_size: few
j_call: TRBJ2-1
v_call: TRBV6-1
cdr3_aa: CAGSPPSTGANEQFF
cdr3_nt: TGTGCCGGCAGCCCCCCCTCGACAGGGGCCAATGAGCAGTTCTTC

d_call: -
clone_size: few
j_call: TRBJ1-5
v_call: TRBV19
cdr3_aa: CASGTQNSNQPQHF
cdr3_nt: TGTGCCAGTGGAACACAGAATAGCAATCAGCCCCAGCATTTT

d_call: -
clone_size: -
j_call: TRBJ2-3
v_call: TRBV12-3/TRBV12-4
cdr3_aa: CASRSGKPFTDTQYF
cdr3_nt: TGTGCCAGCAGATCCGGGAAACCCTTCACAGATACGCAGTATTTT

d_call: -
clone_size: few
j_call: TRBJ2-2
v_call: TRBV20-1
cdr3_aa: CSARDPRTGELFF
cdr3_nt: TGCAGTGCTAGAGATCCGAGGACCGGGGAGCTGTTTTTT

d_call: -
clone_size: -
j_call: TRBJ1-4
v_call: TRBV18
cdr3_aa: CASSPNGNDEKLFF
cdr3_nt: TGTGCCAGCTCACCAAACGGGAACGACGAAAAACTGTTTTTT

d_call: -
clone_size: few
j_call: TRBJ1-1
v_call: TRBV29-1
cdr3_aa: CTAGDTEAFF
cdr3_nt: TGCACCGCAGGGGACACTGAAGCTTTCTTT

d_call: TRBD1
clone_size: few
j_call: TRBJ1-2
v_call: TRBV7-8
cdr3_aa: CASAKPPGQGYYGYTF
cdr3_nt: TGTGCCAGCGCCAAACCACCGGGACAGGGGTACTATGGCTACACCTTC

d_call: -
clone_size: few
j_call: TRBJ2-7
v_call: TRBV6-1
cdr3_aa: CASSNRQDWGGTYEQYF
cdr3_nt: TGTGCCAGCAGTAACAGACAGGACTGGGGGGGTACCTACGAGCAGTACTTC

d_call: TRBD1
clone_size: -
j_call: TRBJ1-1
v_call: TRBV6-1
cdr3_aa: CASSTGTVSLNTEAFF
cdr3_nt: TGTGCCAGCAGCACCGGGACAGTGTCCCTGAACACTGAAGCTTTCTTT

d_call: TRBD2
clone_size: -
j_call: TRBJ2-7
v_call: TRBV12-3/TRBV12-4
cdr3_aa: CASSFSGLAGVVEQYF
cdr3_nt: TGTGCCAGCAGTTTTTCCGGACTAGCGGGAGTTGTAGAGCAGTACTTC

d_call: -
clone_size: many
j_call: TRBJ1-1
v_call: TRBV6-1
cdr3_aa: CASRTDSEAFF
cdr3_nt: TGTGCCAGCAGAACCGACAGTGAAGCTTTCTTT

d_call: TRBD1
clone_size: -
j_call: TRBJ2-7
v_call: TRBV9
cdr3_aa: CASSGDRGRGRAYEQYF
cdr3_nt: TGTGCCAGCAGCGGAGACAGGGGGCGGGGAAGGGCCTACGAGCAGTACTTC

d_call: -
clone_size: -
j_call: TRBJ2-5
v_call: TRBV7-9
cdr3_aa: CASSLDLHRETQYF
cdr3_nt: TGTGCCAGCAGCTTAGACCTACACAGGGAGACCCAGTACTTC

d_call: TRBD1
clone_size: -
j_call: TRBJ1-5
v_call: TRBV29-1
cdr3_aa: CSVATGVDQPQHF
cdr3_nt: TGCAGCGTTGCCACAGGGGTTGATCAGCCCCAGCATTTT

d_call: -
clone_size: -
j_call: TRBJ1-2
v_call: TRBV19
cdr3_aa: CAIGRRGHGYTF
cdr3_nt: TGTGCCATTGGTCGGAGGGGCCATGGCTACACCTTC

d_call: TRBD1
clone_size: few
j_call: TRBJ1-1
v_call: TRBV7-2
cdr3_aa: CASSPQTGGTEAFF
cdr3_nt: TGTGCCAGCAGCCCCCAGACAGGGGGGACTGAAGCTTTCTTT

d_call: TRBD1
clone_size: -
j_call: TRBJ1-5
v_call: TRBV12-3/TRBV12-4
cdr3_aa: CASSQWTGGKVSNQPQHF
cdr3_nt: TGTGCCAGCAGTCAATGGACAGGGGGCAAAGTTAGCAATCAGCCCCAGCATTTT

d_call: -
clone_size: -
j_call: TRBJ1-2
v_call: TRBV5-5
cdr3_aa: CASSLEVGAYGYTF
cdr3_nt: TGTGCCAGCAGCTTGGAGGTCGGAGCCTATGGCTACACCTTC

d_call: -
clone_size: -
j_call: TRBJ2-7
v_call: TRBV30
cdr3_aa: CAWRKDIVYEQYF
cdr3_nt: TGTGCCTGGAGGAAGGATATAGTTTACGAGCAGTACTTC

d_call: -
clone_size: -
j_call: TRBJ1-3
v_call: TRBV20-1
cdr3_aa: CSASSQGRNTIYF
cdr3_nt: TGCAGTGCTAGCTCGCAGGGCCGAAACACCATATATTTT

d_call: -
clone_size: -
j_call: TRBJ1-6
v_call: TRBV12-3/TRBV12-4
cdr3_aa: CASTASEGLPLHF
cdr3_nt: TGTGCCAGCACCGCCTCCGAGGGGTTACCCCTCCACTTT

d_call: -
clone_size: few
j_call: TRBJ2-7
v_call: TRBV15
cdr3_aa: CATSRDLSYEQYF
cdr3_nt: TGTGCCACCAGCAGAGATCTAAGCTACGAGCAGTACTTC

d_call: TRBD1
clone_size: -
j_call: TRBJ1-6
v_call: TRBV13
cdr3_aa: CASSSDRGSYNPPLHF
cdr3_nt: TGTGCCAGCAGCTCGGACAGGGGCTCCTATAATCCACCCCTCCACTTT

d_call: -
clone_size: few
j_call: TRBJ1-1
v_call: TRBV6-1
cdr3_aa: CASSEVGGDTEAFF
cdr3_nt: TGTGCCAGCAGTGAGGTGGGCGGCGACACTGAAGCTTTCTTT

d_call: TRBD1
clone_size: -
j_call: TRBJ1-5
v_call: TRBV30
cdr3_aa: CAWSDGTGGNQPQHF
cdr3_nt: TGTGCCTGGAGCGACGGGACAGGGGGGAATCAGCCCCAGCATTTT

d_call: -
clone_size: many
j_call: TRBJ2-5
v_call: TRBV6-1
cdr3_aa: CASSTRQELRETQYF
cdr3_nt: TGTGCCAGCAGTACCCGACAGGAGCTGAGGGAGACCCAGTACTTC

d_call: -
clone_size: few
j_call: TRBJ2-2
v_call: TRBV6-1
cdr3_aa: CASSVEPLNTGELFF
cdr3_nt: TGTGCCAGCAGTGTCGAGCCCCTAAACACCGGGGAGCTGTTTTTT

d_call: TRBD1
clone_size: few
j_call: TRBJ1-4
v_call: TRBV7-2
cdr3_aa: CASSTGGVSEKLFF
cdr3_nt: TGTGCCAGCAGCACAGGGGGAGTAAGTGAAAAACTGTTTTTT

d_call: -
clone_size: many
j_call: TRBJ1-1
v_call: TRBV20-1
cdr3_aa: CSARVGQKNTEAFF
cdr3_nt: TGCAGTGCTAGAGTCGGACAGAAGAACACTGAAGCTTTCTTT

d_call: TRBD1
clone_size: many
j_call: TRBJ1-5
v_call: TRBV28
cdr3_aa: CASSPGQGATSNQPQHF
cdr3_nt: TGTGCCAGCAGTCCGGGACAGGGAGCTACTAGCAATCAGCCCCAGCATTTT

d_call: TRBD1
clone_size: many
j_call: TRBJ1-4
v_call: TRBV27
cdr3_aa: CASSPGTGFNEKLFF
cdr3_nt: TGTGCCAGCAGTCCAGGGACAGGGTTTAATGAAAAACTGTTTTTT

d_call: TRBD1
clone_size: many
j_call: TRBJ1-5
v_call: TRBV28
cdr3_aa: CASSLRSGGGNQPQHF
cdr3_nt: TGTGCCAGCAGTTTAAGGTCAGGGGGCGGCAATCAGCCCCAGCATTTT

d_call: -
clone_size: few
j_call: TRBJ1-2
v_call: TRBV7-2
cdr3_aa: CASSLAEGSYGYTF
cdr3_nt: TGTGCCAGCAGCTTAGCGGAGGGCTCCTATGGCTACACCTTC

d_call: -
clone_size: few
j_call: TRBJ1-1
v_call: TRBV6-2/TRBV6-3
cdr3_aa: CASRQTGRTIEAFF
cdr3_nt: TGTGCCAGCAGACAGACCGGGAGGACAATTGAAGCTTTCTTT

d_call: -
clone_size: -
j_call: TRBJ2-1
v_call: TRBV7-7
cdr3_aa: CASSFSEQNEQFF
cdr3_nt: TGTGCCAGCAGCTTTTCCGAACAGAATGAGCAGTTCTTC

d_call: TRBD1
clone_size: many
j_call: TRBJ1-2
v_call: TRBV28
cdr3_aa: CASRNQGASYTF
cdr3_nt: TGTGCCAGCAGAAATCAGGGGGCTAGCTACACCTTC

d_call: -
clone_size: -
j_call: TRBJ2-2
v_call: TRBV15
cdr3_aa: CATSRVWLRNTGELFF
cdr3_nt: TGTGCCACCAGCAGAGTTTGGTTGCGCAACACCGGGGAGCTGTTTTTT

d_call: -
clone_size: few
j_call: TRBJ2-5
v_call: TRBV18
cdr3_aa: CASSPPRDYKETQYF
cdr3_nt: TGTGCCAGCTCACCACCAAGAGATTATAAAGAGACCCAGTACTTC

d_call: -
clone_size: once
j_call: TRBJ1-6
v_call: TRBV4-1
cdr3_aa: CASSQEVTEGNSPLHF
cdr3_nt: TGCGCCAGCAGCCAAGAAGTGACAGAGGGGAACTCACCCCTCCACTTT